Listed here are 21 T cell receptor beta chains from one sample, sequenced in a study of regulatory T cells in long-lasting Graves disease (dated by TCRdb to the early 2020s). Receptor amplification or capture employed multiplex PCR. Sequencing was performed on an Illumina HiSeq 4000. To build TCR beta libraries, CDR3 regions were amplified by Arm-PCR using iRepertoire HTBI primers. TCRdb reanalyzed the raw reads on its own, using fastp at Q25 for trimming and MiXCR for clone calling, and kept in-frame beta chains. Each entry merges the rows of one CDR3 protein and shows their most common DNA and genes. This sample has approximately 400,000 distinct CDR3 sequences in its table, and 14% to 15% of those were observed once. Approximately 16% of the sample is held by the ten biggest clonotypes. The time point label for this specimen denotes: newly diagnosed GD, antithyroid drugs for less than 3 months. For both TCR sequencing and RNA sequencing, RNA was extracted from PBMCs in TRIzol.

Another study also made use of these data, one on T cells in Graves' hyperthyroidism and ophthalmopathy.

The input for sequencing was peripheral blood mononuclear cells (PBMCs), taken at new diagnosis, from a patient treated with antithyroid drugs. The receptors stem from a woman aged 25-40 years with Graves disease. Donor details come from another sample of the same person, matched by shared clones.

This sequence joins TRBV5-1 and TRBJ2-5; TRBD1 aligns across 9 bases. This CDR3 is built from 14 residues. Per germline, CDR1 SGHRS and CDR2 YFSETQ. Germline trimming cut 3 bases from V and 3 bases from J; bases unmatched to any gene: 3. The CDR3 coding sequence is TGCGCCAGCAGCTGGGGGACAGGGAAAGAGACCCAGTACTTC. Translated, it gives CASSWGTGKETQYF. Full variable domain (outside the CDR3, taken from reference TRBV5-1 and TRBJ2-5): KAGVTQTPRYLIKTRGQQVTLSCSPISGHRSVSWYQQTPGQGLQFLFEYFSETQRNKGNFPGRFSGRQFSNSRSEMNVSTLELGDSALYLCASSWGTGKETQYFGPGTRLLVL.

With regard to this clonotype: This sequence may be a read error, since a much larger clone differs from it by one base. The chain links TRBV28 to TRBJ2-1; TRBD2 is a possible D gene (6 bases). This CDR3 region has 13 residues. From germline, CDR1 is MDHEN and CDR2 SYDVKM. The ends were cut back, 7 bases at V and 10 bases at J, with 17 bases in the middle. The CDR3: CASKSSVSYEQFF. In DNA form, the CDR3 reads TGTGCCAGCAAATCTAGCGTATCCTACGAGCAGTTCTTC.

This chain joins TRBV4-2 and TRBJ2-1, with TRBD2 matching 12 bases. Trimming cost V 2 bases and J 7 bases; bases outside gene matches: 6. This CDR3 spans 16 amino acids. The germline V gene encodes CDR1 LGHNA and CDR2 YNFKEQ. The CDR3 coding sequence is TGTGCCAGCAGCCAATTACTAGCGGGAGGATTGAATGAGCAGTTCTTC. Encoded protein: CASSQLLAGGLNEQFF.

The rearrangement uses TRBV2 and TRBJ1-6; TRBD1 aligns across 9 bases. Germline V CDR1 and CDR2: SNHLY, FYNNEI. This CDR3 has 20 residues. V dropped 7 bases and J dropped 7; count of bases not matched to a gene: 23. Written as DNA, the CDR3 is TGTGCCAGCAAGGGTCCCTCCCGCGGGACCGGGACAGGGAGAAATTCACCCCTCCACTTT. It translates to CASKGPSRGTGTGRNSPLHF.

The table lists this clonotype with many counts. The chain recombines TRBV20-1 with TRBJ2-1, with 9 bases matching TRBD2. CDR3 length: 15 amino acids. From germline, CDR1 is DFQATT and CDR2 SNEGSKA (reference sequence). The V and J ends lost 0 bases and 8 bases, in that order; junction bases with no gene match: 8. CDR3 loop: CSAREGRASGDEQFF. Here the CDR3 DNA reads TGCAGTGCTAGAGAGGGTAGGGCTAGCGGGGATGAGCAGTTCTTC.

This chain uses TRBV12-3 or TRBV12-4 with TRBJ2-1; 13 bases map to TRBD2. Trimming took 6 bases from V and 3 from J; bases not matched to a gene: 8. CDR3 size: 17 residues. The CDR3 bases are TGTGCCAGCAGCCCTGTGGGACTAGCGGGAAACTACAATGAGCAGTTCTTC. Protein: CASSPVGLAGNYNEQFF.

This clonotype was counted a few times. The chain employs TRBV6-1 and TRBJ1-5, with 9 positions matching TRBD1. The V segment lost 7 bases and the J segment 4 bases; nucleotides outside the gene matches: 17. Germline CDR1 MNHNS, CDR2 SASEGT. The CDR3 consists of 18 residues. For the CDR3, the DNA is TGTGCCAGCACCCTAAAAAGGGACAGGGTAGTAGGGAATCAGCCCCAGCATTTT. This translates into CASTLKRDRVVGNQPQHF.

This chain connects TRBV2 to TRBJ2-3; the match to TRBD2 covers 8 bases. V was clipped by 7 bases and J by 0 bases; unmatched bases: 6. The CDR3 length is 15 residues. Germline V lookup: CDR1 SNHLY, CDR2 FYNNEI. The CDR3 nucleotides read TGTGCCAGCACCCCTAGCGGGTTTAGCACAGATACGCAGTATTTT. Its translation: CASTPSGFSTDTQYF.

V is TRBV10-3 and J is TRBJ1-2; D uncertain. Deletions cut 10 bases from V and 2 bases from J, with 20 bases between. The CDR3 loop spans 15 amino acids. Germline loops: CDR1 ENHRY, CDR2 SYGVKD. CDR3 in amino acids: CATQGTDSGNYGYTF. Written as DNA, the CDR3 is TGTGCCACTCAAGGTACCGATTCCGGAAACTATGGCTACACCTTC.

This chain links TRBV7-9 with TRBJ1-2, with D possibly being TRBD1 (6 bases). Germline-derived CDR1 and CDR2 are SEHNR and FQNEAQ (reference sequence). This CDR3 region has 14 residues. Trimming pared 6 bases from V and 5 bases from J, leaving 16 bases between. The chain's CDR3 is CASRPTDRTYGYTF. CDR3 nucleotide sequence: TGTGCCAGCAGGCCGACGGACAGAACTTATGGCTACACCTTC. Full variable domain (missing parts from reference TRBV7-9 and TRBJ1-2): DTGVSQNPRHKITKRGQNVTFRCDPISEHNRLYWYRQTLGQGPEFLTYFQNEAQLEKSRLLSDRFSAERPKGSFSTLEIQRTEQGDSAMYLCASRPTDRTYGYTFGSGTRLTVV.

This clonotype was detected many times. The CDR3 DNA follows: TGTGCCAGCAGCCGAGTCCTGGAATGGGGTGAGCAGTTCTTC. Residues: CASSRVLEWGEQFF. This chain joins TRBV11-2 and TRBJ2-1; D call uncertain. The CDR3 sequence is 14 residues long. The germline CDR1 and CDR2 sequences are SGHAT and FQNNGV. V was shortened by 5 bases and J by 9 bases, with 17 bases between the two germline ends.

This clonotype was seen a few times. The CDR3 sequence is CASSLYLDTQYF. The CDR3 DNA reads as TGTGCCAGCAGCTTATATCTGGATACGCAGTATTTT. The V call is TRBV7-9, the J call TRBJ2-3; D call uncertain. CDR1 SEHNR and CDR2 FQNEAQ come from the germline V gene (reference sequence). This CDR3 region has 12 residues. V gave up 2 bases and J gave up 6 bases, with 6 bases separating them.

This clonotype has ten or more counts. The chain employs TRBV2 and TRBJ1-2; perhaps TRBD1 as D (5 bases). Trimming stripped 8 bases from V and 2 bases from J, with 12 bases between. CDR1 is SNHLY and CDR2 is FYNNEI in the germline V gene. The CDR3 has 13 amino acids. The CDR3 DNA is TGTGCCAGCGGGGGGGTAGAGAACTATGGCTACACCTTC. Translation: CASGGVENYGYTF.

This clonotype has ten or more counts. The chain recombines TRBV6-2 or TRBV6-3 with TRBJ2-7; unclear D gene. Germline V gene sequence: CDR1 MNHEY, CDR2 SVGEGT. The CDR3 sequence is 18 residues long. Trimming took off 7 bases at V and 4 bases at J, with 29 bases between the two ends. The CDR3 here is CASTKRPPGVVLGYEQYF. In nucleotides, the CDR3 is TGTGCCAGCACCAAAAGACCTCCCGGTGTTGTCTTAGGTTACGAGCAGTACTTC.

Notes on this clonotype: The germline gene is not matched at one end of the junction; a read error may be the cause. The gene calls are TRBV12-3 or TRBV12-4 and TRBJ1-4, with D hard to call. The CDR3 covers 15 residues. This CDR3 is CASGLVSGLTEKLFF. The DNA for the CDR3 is TGTGCCAGCGGTTTAGTGTCCGGCCTCACTGAAAAACTGTTTTTT.

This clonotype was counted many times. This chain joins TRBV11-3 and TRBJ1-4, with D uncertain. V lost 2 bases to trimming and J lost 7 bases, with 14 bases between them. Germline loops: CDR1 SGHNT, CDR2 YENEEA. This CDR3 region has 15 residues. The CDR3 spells CASSLYPSAGEKLFF. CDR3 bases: TGTGCCAGCAGCTTATATCCCAGCGCCGGTGAAAAACTGTTTTTT.

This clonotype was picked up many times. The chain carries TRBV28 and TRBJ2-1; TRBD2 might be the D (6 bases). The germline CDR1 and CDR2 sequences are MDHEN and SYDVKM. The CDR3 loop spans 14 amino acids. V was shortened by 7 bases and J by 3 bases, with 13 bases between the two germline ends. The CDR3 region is CASTPGLIYNEQFF. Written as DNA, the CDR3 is TGTGCCAGCACCCCGGGACTGATCTACAATGAGCAGTTCTTC.

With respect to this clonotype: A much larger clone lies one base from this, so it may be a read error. The CDR3, as DNA: TGCGCCAGCAGCTTGGAGGGGTCGGGGACTAGCGCTGATGAGCGGTTCTTC. It specifies CASSLEGSGTSADERFF. V usage is TRBV5-1 and J usage is TRBJ2-1, with 10 bases identical to TRBD2. This CDR3 has 17 amino acids. Germline V CDR1 and CDR2: SGHRS, YFSETQ.

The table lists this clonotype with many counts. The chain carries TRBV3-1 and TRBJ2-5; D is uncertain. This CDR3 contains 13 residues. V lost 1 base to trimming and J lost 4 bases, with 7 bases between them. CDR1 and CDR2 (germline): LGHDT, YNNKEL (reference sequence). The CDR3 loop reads CASSQVLGETQYF. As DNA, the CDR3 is TGTGCCAGCAGCCAAGTTCTAGGAGAGACCCAGTACTTC.

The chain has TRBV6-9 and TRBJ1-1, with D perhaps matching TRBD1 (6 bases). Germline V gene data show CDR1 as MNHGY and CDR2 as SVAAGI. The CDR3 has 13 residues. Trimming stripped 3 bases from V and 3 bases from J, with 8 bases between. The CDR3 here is CASSYGGHTEAFF. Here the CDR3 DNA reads TGTGCCAGCAGTTACGGGGGGCACACTGAAGCTTTCTTT.

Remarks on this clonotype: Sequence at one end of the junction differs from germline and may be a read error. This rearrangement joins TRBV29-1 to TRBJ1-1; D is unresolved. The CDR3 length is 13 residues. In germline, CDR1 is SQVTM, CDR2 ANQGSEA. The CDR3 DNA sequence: TGCAGCGTTGTCGGACGGATGAACACTGAAACTTTCTTT. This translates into CSVVGRMNTETFF. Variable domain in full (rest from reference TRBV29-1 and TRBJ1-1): SAVISQKPSRDICQRGTSLTIQCQVDSQVTMMFWYRQQPGQSLTLIATANQGSEATYESGFVIDKFPISRPNLTFSTLTVSNMSPEDSSIYLCSVVGRMNTETFFGQGTRLTVV.